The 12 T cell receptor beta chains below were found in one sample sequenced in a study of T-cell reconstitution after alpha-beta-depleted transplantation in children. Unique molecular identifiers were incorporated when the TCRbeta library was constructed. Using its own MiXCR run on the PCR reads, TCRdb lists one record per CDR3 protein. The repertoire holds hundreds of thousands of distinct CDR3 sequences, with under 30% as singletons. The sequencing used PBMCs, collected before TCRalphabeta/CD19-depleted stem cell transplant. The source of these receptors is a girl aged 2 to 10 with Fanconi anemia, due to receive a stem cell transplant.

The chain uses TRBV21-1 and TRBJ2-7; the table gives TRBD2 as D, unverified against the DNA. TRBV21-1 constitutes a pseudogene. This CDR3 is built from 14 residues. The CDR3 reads CASTVGGLGYEQYF. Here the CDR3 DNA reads TGTGCCAGCACCGTCGGGGGACTCGGTTACGAGCAGTACTTC.

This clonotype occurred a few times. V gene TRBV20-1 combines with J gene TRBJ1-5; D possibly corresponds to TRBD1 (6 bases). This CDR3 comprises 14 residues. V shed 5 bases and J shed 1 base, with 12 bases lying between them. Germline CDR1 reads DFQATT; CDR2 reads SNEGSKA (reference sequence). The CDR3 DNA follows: TGCAGTGCTGGAACAGGGCAGAGCAATCAGCCCCAGCATTTT. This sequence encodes CSAGTGQSNQPQHF.

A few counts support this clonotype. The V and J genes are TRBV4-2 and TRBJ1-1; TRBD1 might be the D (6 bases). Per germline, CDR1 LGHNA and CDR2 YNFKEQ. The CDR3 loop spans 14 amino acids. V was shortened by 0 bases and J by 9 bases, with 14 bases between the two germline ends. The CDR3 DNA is TGTGCCAGCAGCCAAGATCAGGGGACGCCAAAAGCTTTCTTT. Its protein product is CASSQDQGTPKAFF.

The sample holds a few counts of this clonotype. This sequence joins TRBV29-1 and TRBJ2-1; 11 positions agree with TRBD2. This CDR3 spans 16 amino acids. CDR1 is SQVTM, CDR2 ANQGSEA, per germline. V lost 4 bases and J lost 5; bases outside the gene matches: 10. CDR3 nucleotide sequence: TGCAGCGTTGGGGGTAGCGGGAGGGTGTCGGACAATGAGCAGTTCTTC. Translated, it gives CSVGGSGRVSDNEQFF.

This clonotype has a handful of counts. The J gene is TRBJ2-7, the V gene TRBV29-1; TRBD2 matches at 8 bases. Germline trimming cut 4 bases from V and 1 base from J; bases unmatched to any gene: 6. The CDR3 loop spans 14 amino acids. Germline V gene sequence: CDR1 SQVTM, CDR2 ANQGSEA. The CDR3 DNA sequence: TGCAGCGTTGCCGGCGGGGGGCCATCCTACGAGCAGTACTTC. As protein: CSVAGGGPSYEQYF.

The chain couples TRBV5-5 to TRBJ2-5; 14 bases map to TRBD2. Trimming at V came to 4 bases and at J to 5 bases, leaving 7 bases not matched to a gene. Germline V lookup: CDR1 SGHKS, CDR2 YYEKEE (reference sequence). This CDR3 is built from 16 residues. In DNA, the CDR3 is TGTGCCAGCAGCGAACGACTAGCGGGGGGGCCGGAGACCCAGTACTTC. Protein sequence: CASSERLAGGPETQYF.

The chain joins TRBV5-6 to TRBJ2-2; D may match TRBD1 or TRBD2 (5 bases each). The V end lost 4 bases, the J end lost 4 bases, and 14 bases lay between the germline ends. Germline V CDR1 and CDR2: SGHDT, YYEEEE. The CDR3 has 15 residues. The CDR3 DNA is TGTGCCAGCAGCCACAGACTGGGGGTCACCGGGGAGCTGTTTTTT. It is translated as CASSHRLGVTGELFF.

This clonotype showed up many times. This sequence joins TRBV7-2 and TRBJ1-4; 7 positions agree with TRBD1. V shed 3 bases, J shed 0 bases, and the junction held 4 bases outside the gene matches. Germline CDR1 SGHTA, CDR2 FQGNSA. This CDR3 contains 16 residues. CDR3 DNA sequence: TGTGCCAGCAGCTTCTACAGGGGACCAACTAATGAAAAACTGTTTTTT. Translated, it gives CASSFYRGPTNEKLFF.

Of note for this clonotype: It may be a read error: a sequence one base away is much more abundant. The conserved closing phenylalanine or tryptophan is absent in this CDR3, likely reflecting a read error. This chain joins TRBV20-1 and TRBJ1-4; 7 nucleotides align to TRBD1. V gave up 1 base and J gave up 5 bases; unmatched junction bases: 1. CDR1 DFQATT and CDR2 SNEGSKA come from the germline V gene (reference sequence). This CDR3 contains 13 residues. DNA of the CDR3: TGCAGTGCTAGAGCAGGGGGAAATGAAAAACTGTTTTAT. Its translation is CSARAGGNEKLFY.

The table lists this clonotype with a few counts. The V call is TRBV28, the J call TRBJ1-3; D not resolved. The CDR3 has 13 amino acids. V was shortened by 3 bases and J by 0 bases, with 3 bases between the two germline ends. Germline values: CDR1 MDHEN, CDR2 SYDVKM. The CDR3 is CASSFRSGNTIYF. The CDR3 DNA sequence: TGTGCCAGCAGTTTTCGCTCTGGAAACACCATATATTTT.

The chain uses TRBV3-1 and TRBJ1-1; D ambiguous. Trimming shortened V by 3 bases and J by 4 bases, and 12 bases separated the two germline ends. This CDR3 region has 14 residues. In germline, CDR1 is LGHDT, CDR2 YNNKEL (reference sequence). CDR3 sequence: CASSQAASGTEAFF. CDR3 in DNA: TGTGCCAGCAGCCAGGCAGCTTCGGGCACTGAAGCTTTCTTT. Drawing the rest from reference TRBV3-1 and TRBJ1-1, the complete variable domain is DTAVSQTPKYLVTQMGNDKSIKCEQNLGHDTMYWYKQDSKKFLKIMFSYNNKELIINETVPNRFSPKSPDKAHLNLHINSLELGDSAVYFCASSQAASGTEAFFGQGTRLTVV.

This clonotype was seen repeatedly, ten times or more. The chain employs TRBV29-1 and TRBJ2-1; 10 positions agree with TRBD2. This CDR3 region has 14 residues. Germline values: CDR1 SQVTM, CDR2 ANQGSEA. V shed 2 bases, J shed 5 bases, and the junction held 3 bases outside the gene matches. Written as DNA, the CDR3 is TGCAGCGTTGAAAGGACTAGCGGTCACAATGAGCAGTTCTTC. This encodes CSVERTSGHNEQFF.